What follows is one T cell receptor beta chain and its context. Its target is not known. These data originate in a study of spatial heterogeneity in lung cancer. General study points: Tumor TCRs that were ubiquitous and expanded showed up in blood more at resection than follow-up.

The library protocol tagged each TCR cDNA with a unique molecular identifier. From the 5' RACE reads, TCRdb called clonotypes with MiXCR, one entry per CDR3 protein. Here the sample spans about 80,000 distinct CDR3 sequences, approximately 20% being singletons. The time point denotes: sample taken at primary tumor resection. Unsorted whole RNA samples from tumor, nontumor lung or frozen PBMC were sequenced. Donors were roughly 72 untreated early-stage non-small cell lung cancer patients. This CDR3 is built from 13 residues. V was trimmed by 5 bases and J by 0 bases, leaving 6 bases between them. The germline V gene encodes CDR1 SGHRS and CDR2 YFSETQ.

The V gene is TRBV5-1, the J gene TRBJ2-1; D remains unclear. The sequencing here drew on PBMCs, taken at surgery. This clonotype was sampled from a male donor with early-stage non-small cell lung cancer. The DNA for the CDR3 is TGCGCCAGCAGACAGATCTCCTACAATGAGCAGTTCTTC. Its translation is CASRQISYNEQFF.